This TCR beta chain is from a study of blood T cells in healthy people across ages. Regarding the study as a whole: More naive CD4+ cells and higher diversity were found in long-lived than in aged donors.

In regard to this clonotype: Its antigen is unidentified.

Samples each yielded at least 5.5 micrograms of total RNA. A J-beta primer mix and a sample-barcoded 5' primer were used in a second PCR of about 6 to 12 cycles. Each TCR beta cDNA got a 12-nucleotide random molecular identifier. Every sample gave at least 2.5 million paired-end reads containing CDR3. Each CDR3 protein is one row after TCRdb ran MiXCR on the 5' RACE reads. The table shows over a million distinct CDR3 sequences, with 45% occurring only once. Sequences were obtained from blood. The sequence was collected from a woman between 55 and 75 years old in good health.

CDR3 DNA sequence: TGTGCCAGCAGTGAGATACTGAACACTGAAGCTTTCTTT. Translation: CASSEILNTEAFF. The V and J genes are TRBV25-1 and TRBJ1-1, with D hard to call. The CDR3 sequence is 13 residues long. Germline values: CDR1 MGHDK, CDR2 SYGVNS. V was clipped by 3 bases and J by 0 bases, with 5 bases between them.